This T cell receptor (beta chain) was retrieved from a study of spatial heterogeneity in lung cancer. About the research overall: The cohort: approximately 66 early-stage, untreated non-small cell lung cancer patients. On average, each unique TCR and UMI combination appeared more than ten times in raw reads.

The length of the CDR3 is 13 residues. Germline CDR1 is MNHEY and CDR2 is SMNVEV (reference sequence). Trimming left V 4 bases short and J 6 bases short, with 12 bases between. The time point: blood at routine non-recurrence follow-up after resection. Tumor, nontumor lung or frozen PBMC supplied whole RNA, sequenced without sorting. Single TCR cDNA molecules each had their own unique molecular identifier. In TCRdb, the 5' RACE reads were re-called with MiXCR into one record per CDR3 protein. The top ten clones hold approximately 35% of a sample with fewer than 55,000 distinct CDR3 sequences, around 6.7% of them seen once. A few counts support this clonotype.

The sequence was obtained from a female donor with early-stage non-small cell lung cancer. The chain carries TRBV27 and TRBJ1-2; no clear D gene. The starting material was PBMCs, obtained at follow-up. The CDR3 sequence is CASSSLMTNGYTF. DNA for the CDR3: TGTGCCAGCAGTTCCCTCATGACAAATGGCTACACCTTC.